Included here is one T cell receptor beta chain sequence, with context. This clonotype showed up many times. Its antigen remains undetermined. No qualities accompany the bases; no much larger clone lies one base away. Amplification of TCR beta CDR3 regions was carried out from RNA transcripts. A first-round RT-PCR of the TCR CDR3 used the HTBI primer set with the Qiagen OneStep RT-PCR kit. Libraries were constructed in a second round of multiplex PCR, after which size selection and purification were carried out. Sequencing of the libraries was done on an Illumina HiSeq2000 using paired-end 100 bp reads. As for the original processing: Raw data were processed with SOAPnuke, discarding reads with adapters, uncalled bases, mean Phred below 15, or no exact constant-primer or identifier match. High-quality paired reads were merged with COPE v1.2.5, and unique nucleotide sequences were defined as clonotypes. Clonotypes were aligned to IMGT TRBV, TRBD and TRBJ reference segments using MiTCR v1.1. The analysis was restricted to V-J combinations with a frequency above 0.0001, which together covered just over 99% of the repertoires. A TCS score was defined as the ratio between F50 (clonal expansion) and ExV (chaos), using BLOSUM62-based TCRdist between CDR3 peptides within each V-J. Welch's t-statistics and random forest reduced roughly 500 V-J features to 13, which were used in a naive Bayes classifier (R e1071). Starting from the raw public reads, TCRdb applied fastp trimming at Q25, assembled clones with MiXCR and retained in-frame beta chains. Each record represents a unique CDR3 protein, reported with the most common genes and DNA among its rows. It is TCRdb's table, rather than the study itself, that gives the V and J calls and clone size. This sample is represented by hundreds of thousands of distinct CDR3 sequences; 15% to 19% of them were singletons. The ten largest clones take up 13% to 15% of the sample.

A patient counted as having stable Graves' hyperthyroidism if no progression to ophthalmopathy occurred over 18 months of follow-up. Hyperthyroidism patients were newly diagnosed, had a disease duration of under 2 months, and were aged 18 to 65 years. The study excluded patients with uncontrolled infections, other autoimmune diseases, pregnancy or lactation. Diagnoses were established on the basis of clinical symptoms, serum thyroxine and TRAb, thyroid ultrasound, and orbital computed tomography. PBMCs were isolated from about 9 ml of fresh peripheral blood by Ficoll-Paque density gradient centrifugation. Total RNA was extracted using Trizol reagent, and RNA quality was assessed on an Agilent 2100 Bioanalyzer. These data come from a study of T cells in Graves' hyperthyroidism and ophthalmopathy (dated by TCRdb to about 2019). Broadly, across the study: Peripheral blood was collected at initial diagnosis, before any treatment. To identify TCR V-J signatures that set the groups apart, the researchers used a discovery cohort of 100 patients, made up of approximately 43 with Graves' ophthalmopathy and around 58 with stable Graves' hyperthyroidism. Whether ophthalmopathy could be predicted prospectively was tested in an independent validation cohort made up of under 20 hyperthyroidism patients plus 17 patients who later progressed to ophthalmopathy. For training and testing, the 100 or so patients in the discovery cohort were randomly divided in a 7:3 ratio. Thyroid tissue and blood T-cell repertoires from about six Graves' hyperthyroidism patients were also compared in the study. After sampling, hyperthyroidism patients received methimazole starting at 30 mg daily, and ophthalmopathy patients received high-dose intravenous methylprednisolone. TCR Vbeta CDR3 sequencing of roughly 140 peripheral blood samples (43 ophthalmopathy, 75 to 80 hyperthyroidism and around 17 progressor patients) is reported in the paper.

V ends up 4 bases short and J 0 bases short, with an unmatched junction base count of 5. The germline V gene gives CDR1 as KGHDR and CDR2 as SFDVKD. From cysteine to phenylalanine, the CDR3 is 16 amino acids long. Just the 48-base CDR3 DNA is kept, in frame starting at base 1. The paper's findings and limits, for the study overall: Most expanded thyroid clonotypes (frequency above 0.001) were also found in blood, which suggests that blood repertoires may mirror thyroid immune responses. Ophthalmopathy was separated from stable hyperthyroidism by a 13 V-J signature model, with 85% to 90% sensitivity and 81% to 83% specificity obtained in cross-validation and 80%/75% obtained in testing. No statistical method was used to set the sample size in advance, and investigators knew the group allocation. In validation, the model predicted progression to ophthalmopathy with approximately 71% sensitivity and roughly 72% specificity, a median of about 6.7 months before onset.

The clonotype originates from a woman under 30 with Graves' hyperthyroidism. The V gene is TRBV24-1 and the J gene is TRBJ2-3, and 8 bases in between align with TRBD1. Specimen: blood. In nucleotide form, the sequence is TGTGCCACCAGTGACCGCCGACAGGGGAGCACAGATACGCAGTATTTT. Its coded protein is CATSDRRQGSTDTQYF.